This T cell receptor (beta chain) came from a study of shared clonotypes between healthy human individuals. Splitting the CD4+ cells yielded a CD45RA+ naive subset and a CD45RA-negative memory subset. This CDR3 contains 13 residues. Trimming left V 2 bases short and J 5 bases short, with 9 bases between. Germline V gene sequence: CDR1 SNHLY, CDR2 FYNNEI. Assay runs were performed at deep level. The input for sorted-subset replicate PCRs was approximately 200 ng DNA, approximately 30,000 T cell genomes. Clones were sequenced by immunoSEQ multiplex PCR, and TCRdb holds only the in-frame ones, with some missing. The table includes roughly 1,100,000 clones, more than 65% detected once.

What was sequenced was memory CD4+ T cells sorted from blood. This sample's subset: CD45RA-negative fraction. The clonotype originates from a young man in good health. This chain links TRBV2 with TRBJ2-5, with D unresolved. The DNA for the CDR3 is TGTGCCAGCAGTGAAATACCGAGGGAGACCCAGTACTTC. Its translation is CASSEIPRETQYF.